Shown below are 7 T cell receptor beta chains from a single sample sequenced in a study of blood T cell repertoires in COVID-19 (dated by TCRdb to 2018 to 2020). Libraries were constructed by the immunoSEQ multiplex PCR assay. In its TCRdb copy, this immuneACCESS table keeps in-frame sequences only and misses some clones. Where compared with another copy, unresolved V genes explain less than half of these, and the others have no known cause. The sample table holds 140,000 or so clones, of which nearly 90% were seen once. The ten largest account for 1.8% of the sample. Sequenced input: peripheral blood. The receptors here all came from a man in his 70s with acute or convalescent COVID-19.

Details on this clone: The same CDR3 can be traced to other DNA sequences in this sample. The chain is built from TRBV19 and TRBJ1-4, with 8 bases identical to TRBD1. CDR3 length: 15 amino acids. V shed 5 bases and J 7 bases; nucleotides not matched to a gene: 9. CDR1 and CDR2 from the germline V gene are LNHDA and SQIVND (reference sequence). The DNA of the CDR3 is TGTGCCAGTAGTCTCCAGACAGGGGTTATTGAAAAACTGTTTTTT. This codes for CASSLQTGVIEKLFF.

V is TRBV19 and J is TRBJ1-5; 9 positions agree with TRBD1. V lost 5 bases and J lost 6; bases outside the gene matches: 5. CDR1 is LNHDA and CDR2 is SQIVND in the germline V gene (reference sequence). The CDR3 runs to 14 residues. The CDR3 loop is CASSPGQGGQPQHF. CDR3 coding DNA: TGTGCCAGTAGTCCGGGACAGGGAGGTCAGCCCCAGCATTTT.

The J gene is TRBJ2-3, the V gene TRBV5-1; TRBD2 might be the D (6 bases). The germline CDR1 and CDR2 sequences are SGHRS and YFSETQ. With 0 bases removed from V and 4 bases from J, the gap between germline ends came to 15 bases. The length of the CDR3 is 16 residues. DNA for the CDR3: TGCGCCAGCAGCTTGGGGTCCAGGCGGGGATCAGATACGCAGTATTTT. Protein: CASSLGSRRGSDTQYF.

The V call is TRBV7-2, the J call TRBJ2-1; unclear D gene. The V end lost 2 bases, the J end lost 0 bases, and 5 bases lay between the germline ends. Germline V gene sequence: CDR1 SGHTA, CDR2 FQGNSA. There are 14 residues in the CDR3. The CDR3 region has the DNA TGTGCCAGCAGCTTATATAGCTCCTACAATGAGCAGTTCTTC. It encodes CASSLYSSYNEQFF.

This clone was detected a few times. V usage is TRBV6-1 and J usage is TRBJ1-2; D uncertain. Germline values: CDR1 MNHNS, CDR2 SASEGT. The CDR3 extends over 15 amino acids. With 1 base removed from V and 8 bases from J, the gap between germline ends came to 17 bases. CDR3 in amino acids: CASSEEIQVRRGYTF. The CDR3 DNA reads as TGTGCCAGCAGTGAAGAAATCCAGGTCCGAAGAGGCTACACCTTC.

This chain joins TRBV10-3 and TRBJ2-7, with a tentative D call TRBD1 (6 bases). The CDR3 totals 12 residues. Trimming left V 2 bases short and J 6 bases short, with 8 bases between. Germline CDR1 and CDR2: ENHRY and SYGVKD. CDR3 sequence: CAISETGSEQYF. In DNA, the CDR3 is TGTGCCATCAGTGAGACAGGGAGCGAGCAGTACTTC.

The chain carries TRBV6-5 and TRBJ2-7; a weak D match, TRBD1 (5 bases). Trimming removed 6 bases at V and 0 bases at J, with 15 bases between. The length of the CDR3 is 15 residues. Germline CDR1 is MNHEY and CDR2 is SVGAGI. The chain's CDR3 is CASRPNYRSSYEQYF. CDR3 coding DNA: TGTGCCAGCAGACCGAATTACAGGAGCTCCTACGAGCAGTACTTC.